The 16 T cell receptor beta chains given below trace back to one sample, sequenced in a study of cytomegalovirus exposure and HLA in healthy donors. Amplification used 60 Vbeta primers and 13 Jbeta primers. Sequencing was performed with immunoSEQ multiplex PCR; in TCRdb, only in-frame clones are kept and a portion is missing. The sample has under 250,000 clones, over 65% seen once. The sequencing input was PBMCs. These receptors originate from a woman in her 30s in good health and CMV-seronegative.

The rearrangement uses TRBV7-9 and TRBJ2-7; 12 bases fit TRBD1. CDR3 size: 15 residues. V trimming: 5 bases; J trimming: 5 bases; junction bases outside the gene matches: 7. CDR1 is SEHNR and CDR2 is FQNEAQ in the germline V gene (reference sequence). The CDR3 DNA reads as TGTGCCAGCAGCCAGGGTGGGACAGGGGGCGACGAGCAGTACTTC. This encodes CASSQGGTGGDEQYF.

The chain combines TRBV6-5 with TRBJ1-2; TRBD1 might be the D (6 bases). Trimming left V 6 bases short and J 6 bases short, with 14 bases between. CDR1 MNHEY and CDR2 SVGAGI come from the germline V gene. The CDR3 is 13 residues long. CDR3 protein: CASRSSGDHGYTF. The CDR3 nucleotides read TGTGCCAGCAGATCATCAGGGGACCATGGCTACACCTTC.

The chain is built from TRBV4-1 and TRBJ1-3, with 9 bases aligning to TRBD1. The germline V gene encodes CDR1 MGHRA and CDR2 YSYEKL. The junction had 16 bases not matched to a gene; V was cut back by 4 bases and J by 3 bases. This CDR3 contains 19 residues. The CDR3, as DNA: TGCGCCAGCAGCCGACACAGGGGGCCTGATGCAGGCTTTGGAAACACCATATATTTT. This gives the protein CASSRHRGPDAGFGNTIYF.

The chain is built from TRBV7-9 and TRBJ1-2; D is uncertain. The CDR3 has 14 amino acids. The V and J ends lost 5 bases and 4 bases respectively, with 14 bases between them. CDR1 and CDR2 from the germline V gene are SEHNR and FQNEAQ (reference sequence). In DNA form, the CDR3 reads TGTGCCAGCAGCCTAGGAGGGTACCCCTATGGCTACACCTTC. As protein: CASSLGGYPYGYTF.

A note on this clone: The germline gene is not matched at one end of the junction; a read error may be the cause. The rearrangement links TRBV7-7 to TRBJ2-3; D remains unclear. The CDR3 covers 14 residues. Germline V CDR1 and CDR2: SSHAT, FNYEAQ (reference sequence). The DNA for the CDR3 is TGTGCTAGCAGCTTAAGCTTTTCCGAAGATACGCAGTATTTT. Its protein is CASSLSFSEDTQYF.

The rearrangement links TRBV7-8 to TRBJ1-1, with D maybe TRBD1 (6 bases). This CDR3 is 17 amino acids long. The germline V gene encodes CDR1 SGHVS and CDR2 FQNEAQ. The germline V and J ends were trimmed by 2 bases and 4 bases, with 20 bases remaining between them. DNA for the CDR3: TGTGCCAGCAGCTTAATACAGAAACAGGGTCGAGGCACTGAAGCTTTCTTT. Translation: CASSLIQKQGRGTEAFF.

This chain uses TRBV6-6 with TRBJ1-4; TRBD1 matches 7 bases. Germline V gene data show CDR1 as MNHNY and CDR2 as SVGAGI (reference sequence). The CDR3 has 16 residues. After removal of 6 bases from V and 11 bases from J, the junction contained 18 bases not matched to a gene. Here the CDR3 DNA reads TGTGCCAGCAGAGGGACCCGGGACAGCCTCAACCCGAAACTGTTTTTT. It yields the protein CASRGTRDSLNPKLFF.

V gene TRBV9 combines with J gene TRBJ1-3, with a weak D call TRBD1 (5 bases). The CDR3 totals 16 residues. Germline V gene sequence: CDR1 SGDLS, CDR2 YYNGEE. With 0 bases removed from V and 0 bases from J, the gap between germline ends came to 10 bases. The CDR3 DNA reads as TGTGCCAGCAGCGTAGGACAGTACGGCTCTGGAAACACCATATATTTT. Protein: CASSVGQYGSGNTIYF.

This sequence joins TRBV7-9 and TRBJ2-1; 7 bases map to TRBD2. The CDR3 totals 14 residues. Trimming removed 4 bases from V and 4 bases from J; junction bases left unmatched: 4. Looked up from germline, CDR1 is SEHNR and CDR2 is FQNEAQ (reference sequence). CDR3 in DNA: TGTGCCAGCAGCTCGGGACTACGTTACAATGAGCAGTTCTTC. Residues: CASSSGLRYNEQFF. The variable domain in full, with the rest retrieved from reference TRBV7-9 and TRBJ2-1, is DTGVSQNPRHKITKRGQNVTFRCDPISEHNRLYWYRQTLGQGPEFLTYFQNEAQLEKSRLLSDRFSAERPKGSFSTLEIQRTEQGDSAMYLCASSSGLRYNEQFFGPGTRLTVL.

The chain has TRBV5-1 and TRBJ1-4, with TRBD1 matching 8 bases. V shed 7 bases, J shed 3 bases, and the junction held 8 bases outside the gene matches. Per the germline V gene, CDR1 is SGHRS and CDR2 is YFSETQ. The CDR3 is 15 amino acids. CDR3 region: CASGILGQANEKLFF. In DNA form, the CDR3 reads TGCGCCAGCGGAATTCTGGGACAGGCTAATGAAAAACTGTTTTTT.

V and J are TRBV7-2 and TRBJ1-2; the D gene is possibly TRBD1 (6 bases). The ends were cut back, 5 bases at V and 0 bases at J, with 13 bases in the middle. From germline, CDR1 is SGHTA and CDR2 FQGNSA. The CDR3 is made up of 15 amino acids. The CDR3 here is CASSLTGTTNYGYTF. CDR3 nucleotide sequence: TGTGCCAGCAGCCTAACAGGGACGACTAACTATGGCTACACCTTC.

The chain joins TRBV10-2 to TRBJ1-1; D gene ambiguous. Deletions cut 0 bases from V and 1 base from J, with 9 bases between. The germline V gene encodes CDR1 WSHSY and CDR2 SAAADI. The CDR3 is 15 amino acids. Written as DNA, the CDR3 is TGCGCCAGCAGTGAGTCTCCTGGGCGGAACACTGAAGCTTTCTTT. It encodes CASSESPGRNTEAFF.

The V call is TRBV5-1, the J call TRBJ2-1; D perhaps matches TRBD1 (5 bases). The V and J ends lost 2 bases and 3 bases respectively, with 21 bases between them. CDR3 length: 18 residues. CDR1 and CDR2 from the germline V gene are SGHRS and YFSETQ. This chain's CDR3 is CASSFIYTTDTFYNEQFF. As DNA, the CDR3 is TGCGCCAGCAGCTTTATTTATACGACAGACACTTTCTACAATGAGCAGTTCTTC. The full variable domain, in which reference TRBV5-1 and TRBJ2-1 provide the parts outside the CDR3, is KAGVTQTPRYLIKTRGQQVTLSCSPISGHRSVSWYQQTPGQGLQFLFEYFSETQRNKGNFPGRFSGRQFSNSRSEMNVSTLELGDSALYLCASSFIYTTDTFYNEQFFGPGTRLTVL.

The CDR3: CASSLFRNTEAFF. As DNA, the CDR3 is TGTGCCAGCAGTTTATTTCGGAACACTGAAGCTTTCTTT. The rearrangement joins TRBV27 to TRBJ1-1; D remains unclear. The CDR3 totals 13 residues. Per germline, CDR1 MNHEY and CDR2 SMNVEV (reference sequence). V lost 1 base, J lost 1 base, and 4 bases lay in between.

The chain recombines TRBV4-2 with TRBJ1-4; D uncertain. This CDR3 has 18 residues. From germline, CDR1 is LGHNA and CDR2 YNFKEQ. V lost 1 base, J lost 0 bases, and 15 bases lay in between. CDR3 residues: CASSQGTAYVATNEKLFF. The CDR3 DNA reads TGTGCCAGCAGCCAAGGAACAGCCTACGTCGCAACTAATGAAAAACTGTTTTTT.

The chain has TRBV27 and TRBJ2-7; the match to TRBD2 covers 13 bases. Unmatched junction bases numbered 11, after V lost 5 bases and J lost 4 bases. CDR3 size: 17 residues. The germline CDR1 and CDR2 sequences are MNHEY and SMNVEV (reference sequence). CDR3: CASSDTAGTSGIYEQYF. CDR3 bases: TGTGCCAGCAGTGACACCGCCGGGACTAGCGGGATTTACGAGCAGTACTTC.